Shown below are 5 T cell receptor beta chains from a single sample sequenced in a study of T cell repertoires in cytomegalovirus infection. TCRdb reprocessed the reads via MiXCR and lists one record per CDR3 protein. The table lists 300,000 to 400,000 distinct CDR3 sequences, over 15% of them singletons. Sequencing was carried out using PBMCs. The receptor source for this set is a human donor in good health (CMV status not recorded). Some clones in this sample may be carry-over from other donors' samples.

This clonotype was found a few times. For the CDR3, the DNA is TGCAGTGCTCTCCCAGGCACAGATACGCAGTATTTT. Translation: CSALPGTDTQYF. The genes are TRBV20-1 and TRBJ2-3; D not certain. Germline CDR1 DFQATT, CDR2 SNEGSKA (reference sequence). V was shortened by 5 bases and J by 1 base, with 7 bases between the two germline ends. The CDR3 totals 12 residues.

There are many counts of this clonotype. The chain joins TRBV7-2 to TRBJ2-3; 11 bases map to TRBD2. J was trimmed by 9 bases and V by 5 bases; bases with no gene match: 13. The CDR3 spans 16 residues. Germline CDR1 is SGHTA and CDR2 is FQGNSA. The CDR3 DNA is TGTGCCAGCAGCCTGGATAGCGGGGGGGTCATGAGGACGCAGTATTTT. Encoded protein: CASSLDSGGVMRTQYF.

This clonotype was found a few times. The chain combines TRBV20-1 with TRBJ1-1; no reliable D call. This CDR3 is built from 13 residues. V lost 0 bases and J 4 bases, leaving 9 bases between the germline ends. The V gene's germline CDR1 is DFQATT and CDR2 SNEGSKA (reference sequence). The DNA of the CDR3 is TGCAGTGCTAGAGATGTGAAGGGCACTGAAGCTTTCTTT. Protein sequence: CSARDVKGTEAFF.

CDR3 sequence: CAISARGSGVDNEQFF. The CDR3 region has the DNA TGTGCCATCAGTGCGCGTGGTAGCGGGGTTGACAATGAGCAGTTCTTC. The chain carries TRBV10-3 and TRBJ2-1; 8 nucleotides align to TRBD2. The CDR3 loop spans 16 amino acids. V shed 4 bases, J shed 5 bases, and the junction held 10 bases outside the gene matches. CDR1 and CDR2 from the germline V gene are ENHRY and SYGVKD.

This chain uses TRBV15 with TRBJ2-1; a possible D gene is TRBD2 (5 bases). This CDR3 contains 13 residues. Trimming took off 5 bases at V and 5 bases at J, with 10 bases between the two ends. Per the germline V gene, CDR1 is LNHNV and CDR2 is YYDKDF (reference sequence). The CDR3 spells CATSRGLNNEQFF. The CDR3 DNA sequence: TGTGCCACCAGCCGAGGGCTAAACAATGAGCAGTTCTTC.